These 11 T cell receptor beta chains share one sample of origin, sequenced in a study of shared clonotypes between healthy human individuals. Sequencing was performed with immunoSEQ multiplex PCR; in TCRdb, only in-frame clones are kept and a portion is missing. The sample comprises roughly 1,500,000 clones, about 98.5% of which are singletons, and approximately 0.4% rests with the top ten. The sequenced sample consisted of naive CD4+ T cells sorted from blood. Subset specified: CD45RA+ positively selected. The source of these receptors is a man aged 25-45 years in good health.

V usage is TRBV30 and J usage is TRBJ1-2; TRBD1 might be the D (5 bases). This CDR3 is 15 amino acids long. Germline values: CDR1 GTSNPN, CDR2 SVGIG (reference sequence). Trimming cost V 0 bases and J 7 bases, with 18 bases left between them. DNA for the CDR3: TGTGCCTGGAGTGTACTTGGGGGGAACCACCGTGGCTACACCTTC. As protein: CAWSVLGGNHRGYTF.

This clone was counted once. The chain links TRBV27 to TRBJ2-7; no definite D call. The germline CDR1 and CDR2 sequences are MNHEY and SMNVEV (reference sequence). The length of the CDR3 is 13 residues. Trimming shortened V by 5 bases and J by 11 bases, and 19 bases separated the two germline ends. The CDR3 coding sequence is TGTGCCAGCAGTCCCAACCCGGAAAAAGCCAAGTACTTC. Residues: CASSPNPEKAKYF.

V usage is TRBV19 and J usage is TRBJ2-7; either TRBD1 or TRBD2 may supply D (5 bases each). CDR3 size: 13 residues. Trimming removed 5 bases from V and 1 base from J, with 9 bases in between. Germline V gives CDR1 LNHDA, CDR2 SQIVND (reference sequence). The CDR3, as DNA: TGTGCCAGTAGTGGGGGACGGTCCTACGAGCAGTACTTC. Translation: CASSGGRSYEQYF.

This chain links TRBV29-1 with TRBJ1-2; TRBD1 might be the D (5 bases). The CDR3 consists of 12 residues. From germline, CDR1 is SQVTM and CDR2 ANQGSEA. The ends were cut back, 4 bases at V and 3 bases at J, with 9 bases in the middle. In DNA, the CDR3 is TGCAGCGTTGCCCTAGGGGACTATGGCTACACCTTC. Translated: CSVALGDYGYTF. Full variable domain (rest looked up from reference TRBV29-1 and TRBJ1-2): SAVISQKPSRDICQRGTSLTIQCQVDSQVTMMFWYRQQPGQSLTLIATANQGSEATYESGFVIDKFPISRPNLTFSTLTVSNMSPEDSSIYLCSVALGDYGYTFGSGTRLTVV.

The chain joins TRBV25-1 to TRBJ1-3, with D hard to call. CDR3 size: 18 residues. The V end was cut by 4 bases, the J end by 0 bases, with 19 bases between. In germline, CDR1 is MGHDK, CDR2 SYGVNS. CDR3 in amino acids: CASSGAGRPSSSGNTIYF. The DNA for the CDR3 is TGTGCCAGCAGTGGAGCGGGAAGGCCAAGTTCCTCTGGAAACACCATATATTTT.

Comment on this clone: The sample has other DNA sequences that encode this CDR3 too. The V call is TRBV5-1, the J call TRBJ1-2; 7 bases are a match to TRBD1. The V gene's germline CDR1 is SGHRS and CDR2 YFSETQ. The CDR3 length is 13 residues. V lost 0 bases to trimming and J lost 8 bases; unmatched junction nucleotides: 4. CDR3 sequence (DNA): TGCGCCAGCAGCTTGGGACAGGGAGAAGGCTACACCTTC. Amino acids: CASSLGQGEGYTF.

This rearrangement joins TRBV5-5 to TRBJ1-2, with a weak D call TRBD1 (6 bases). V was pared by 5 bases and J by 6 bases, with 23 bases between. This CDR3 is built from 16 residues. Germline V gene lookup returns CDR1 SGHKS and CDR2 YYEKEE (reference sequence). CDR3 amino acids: CASRHWGGRGVDGYTF. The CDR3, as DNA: TGTGCCAGCAGGCATTGGGGTGGCAGGGGAGTGGATGGCTACACCTTC.

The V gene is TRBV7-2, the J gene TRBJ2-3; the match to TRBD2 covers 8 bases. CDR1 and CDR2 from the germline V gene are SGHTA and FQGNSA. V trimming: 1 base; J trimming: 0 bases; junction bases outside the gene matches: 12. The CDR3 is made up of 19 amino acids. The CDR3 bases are TGTGCCAGCAGCTTAGAAATTCCTAGCGGGCCATTGAGCACAGATACGCAGTATTTT. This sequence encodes CASSLEIPSGPLSTDTQYF.

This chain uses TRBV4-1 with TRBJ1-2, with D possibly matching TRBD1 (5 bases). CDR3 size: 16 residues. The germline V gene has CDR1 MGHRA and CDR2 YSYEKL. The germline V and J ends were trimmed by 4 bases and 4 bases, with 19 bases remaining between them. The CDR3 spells CASSPLMNGASYGYTF. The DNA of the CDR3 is TGCGCCAGCAGCCCCCTAATGAACGGGGCTAGCTATGGCTACACCTTC.

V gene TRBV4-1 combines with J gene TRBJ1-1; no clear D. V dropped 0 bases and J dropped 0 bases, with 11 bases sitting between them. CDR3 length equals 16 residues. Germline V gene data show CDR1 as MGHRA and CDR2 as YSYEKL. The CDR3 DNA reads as TGCGCCAGCAGCCAAGATTCCCTTGTAGTGAACACTGAAGCTTTCTTT. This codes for CASSQDSLVVNTEAFF.

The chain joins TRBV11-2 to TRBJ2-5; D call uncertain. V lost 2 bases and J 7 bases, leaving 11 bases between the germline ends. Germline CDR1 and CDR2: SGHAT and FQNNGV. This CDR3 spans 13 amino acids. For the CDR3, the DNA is TGTGCCAGCAGCTTATCAGGAGTAGGGACCCAGTACTTC. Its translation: CASSLSGVGTQYF.